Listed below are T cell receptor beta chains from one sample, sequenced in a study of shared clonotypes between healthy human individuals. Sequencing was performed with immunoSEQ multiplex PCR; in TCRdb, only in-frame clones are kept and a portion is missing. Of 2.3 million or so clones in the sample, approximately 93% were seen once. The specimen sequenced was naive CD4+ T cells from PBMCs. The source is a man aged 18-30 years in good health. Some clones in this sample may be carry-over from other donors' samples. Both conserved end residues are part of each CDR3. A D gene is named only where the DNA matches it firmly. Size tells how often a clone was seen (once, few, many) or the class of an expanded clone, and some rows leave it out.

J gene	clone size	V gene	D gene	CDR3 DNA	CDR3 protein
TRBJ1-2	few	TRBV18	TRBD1	TGTGCCAGCTCACCACAAACCGGGACAGGAGATTATGGCTACACCTTC	CASSPQTGTGDYGYTF
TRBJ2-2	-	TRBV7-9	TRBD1	TGTGCCAGCAGCAACACAGGGGCCAACACCGGGGAGCTGTTTTTT	CASSNTGANTGELFF
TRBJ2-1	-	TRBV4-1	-	TGCGCCAGCACCCCGACGCTAGTGGGTTTCAATGAGCAGTTCTTC	CASTPTLVGFNEQFF
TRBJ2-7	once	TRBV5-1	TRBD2	TGCGCCAGCAGCTTGGGACTAGCGGGTTTCCCCTCCTACGAGCAGTACTTC	CASSLGLAGFPSYEQYF
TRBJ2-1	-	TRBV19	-	TGTGCCAGTAGTATTCGGCCGATAAGCACCTACAATGAGCAGTTCTTC	CASSIRPISTYNEQFF
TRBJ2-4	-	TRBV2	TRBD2	TGTGCCAGCAGTCCTCGGAGCGGGGTGGCGAACATTCAGTACTTC	CASSPRSGVANIQYF
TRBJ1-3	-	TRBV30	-	TGTGCCTGGAGTGTCGGGGGCTCTGGAAACACCATATATTTT	CAWSVGGSGNTIYF
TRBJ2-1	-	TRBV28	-	TGTGCCAGCAGTTTCCCCACGACTGGCACGGGGCAGTTCTTC	CASSFPTTGTGQFF
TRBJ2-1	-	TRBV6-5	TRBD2	TGTGCCAGCAGTTATCCCCTAGCGGGAGTTTACAATGAGCAGTTCTTC	CASSYPLAGVYNEQFF
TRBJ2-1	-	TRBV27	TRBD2	TGTGCCAGCAGTTTATCGTTTAGCGGGGGGAAATACAATGAGCAGTTCTTC	CASSLSFSGGKYNEQFF
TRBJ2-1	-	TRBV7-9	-	TGTGCCAGCAGCTTAGCGGGTAGTTACAATGAGCAGTTCTTC	CASSLAGSYNEQFF
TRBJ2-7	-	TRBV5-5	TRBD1	TGTGCCAGCAGCTGGGACAGGGAAGGAGCATACGAGCAGTACTTC	CASSWDREGAYEQYF
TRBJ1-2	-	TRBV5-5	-	TGTGCCAGCAGCTTGGCCCCTGGGGCGTACGGCTACACCTTC	CASSLAPGAYGYTF
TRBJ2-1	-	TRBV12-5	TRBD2	TGTGCTAGTGGTTTGAGTAGCGGGAGGTACAATGAGCAGTTCTTC	CASGLSSGRYNEQFF
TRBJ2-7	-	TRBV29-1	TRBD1	TGCAGCGCAGGACAGGGGGCTCGATACGAGCAGTACTTC	CSAGQGARYEQYF
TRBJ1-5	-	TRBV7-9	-	TGTGCCAGCAGCCCGGCGGGTTATAGCAATCAGCCCCAGCATTTT	CASSPAGYSNQPQHF
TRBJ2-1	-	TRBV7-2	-	TGTGCCAGCAGCTTGATGTCAGGGGCTTACAATGAGCAGTTCTTC	CASSLMSGAYNEQFF
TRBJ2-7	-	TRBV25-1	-	TGTGCCAGCAGTAGTAAAGGGAACACCTACGAGCAGTACTTC	CASSSKGNTYEQYF
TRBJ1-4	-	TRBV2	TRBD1	TGTGCCAGCAGCAGTTTGGGGACAGCGAGCGAAAAACTGTTTTTT	CASSSLGTASEKLFF
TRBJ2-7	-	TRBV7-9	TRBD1	TGTGCCAGCAGCCCAGGACAGGCCCCTTCCTACGAGCAGTACTTC	CASSPGQAPSYEQYF
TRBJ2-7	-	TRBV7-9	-	TGTGCCAGCAGCACAAGTGCGGGACGTAACTACGAGCAGTACTTC	CASSTSAGRNYEQYF
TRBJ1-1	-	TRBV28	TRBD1	TGTGCCAGCAGTTCCGGGACAGGGGGTTCTGAAGCTTTCTTT	CASSSGTGGSEAFF
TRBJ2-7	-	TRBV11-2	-	TGTGCCAGCAGCTTAAGTTGGGTAGCGAGCTCGTACGAGCAGTACTTC	CASSLSWVASSYEQYF
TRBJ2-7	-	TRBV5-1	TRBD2	TGCGCCAGCAGCTTGGGGCTAGCGGGAGGCTTCACGACCTACGAGCAGTACTTC	CASSLGLAGGFTTYEQYF
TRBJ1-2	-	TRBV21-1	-	TGTGCCAGCAGCAAAATCCGGATTAAACGGGGCCGCTATGGCTACACCTTC	CASSKIRIKRGRYGYTF
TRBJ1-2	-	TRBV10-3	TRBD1	TGTGCCATCAGGGAGACAGGGGAGTTGACCAATGGCTACACCTTC	CAIRETGELTNGYTF
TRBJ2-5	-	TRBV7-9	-	TGTGCCAGCAGCTTCAAAAACGCGATAGAGACCCAGTACTTC	CASSFKNAIETQYF
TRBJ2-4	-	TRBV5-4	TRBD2	TGTGCCAGCAGCCCCGGGGCCGGGAGGAACATTCAGTACTTC	CASSPGAGRNIQYF
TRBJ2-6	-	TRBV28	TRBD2	TGTGCCAGCACCATGGGGGGGTCTGGGGCCAACGTCCTGACTTTC	CASTMGGSGANVLTF
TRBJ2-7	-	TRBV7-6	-	TGTGCCAGCAGCTTATTCTCCAGGTCCTACGAGCAGTACTTC	CASSLFSRSYEQYF
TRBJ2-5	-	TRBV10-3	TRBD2	TGTGCCATCAGCCTAGCGGCGCAAGAGACCCAGTACTTC	CAISLAAQETQYF
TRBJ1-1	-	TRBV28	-	TGTGCCAGCAGTTCCCCGAGGGGGGGCAAAGGGGACACTGAAGCTTTCTTT	CASSSPRGGKGDTEAFF
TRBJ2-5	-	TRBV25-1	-	TGTGCCAGCAGTGAATTTTGGCAGGCCCGCCAAGAGACCCAGTACTTC	CASSEFWQARQETQYF
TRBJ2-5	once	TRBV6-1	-	TGTGCCAGCAGTGAAGGCGTGCGGTTGGGGGAGACCCAGTACTTC	CASSEGVRLGETQYF
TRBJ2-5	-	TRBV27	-	TGTGCCAGCAGTCTCTACCGCGGAGGACCTTGGGAGACCCAGTACTTC	CASSLYRGGPWETQYF
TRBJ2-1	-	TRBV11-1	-	TGTGCCAGCAGCTTAGCTTCAGGGAGCCACCTTAGCTCCTACAATGAGCAGTTCTTC	CASSLASGSHLSSYNEQFF
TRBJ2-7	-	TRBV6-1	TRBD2	TGTGCCAGCAAAGAAACCGGGACTAGCGGAGACGAGCAGTACTTC	CASKETGTSGDEQYF
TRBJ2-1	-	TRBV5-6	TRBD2	TGTGCCAGCAGCCTTGGAGGTGCGGGAGCTTGGGAGCAGTTCTTC	CASSLGGAGAWEQFF
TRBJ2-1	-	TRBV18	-	TGTGCCAGCTCACCTCTACCTGTCGGAAGCTCCTACAATGAGCAGTTCTTC	CASSPLPVGSSYNEQFF
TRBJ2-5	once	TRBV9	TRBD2	TGTGCCAGCAGCGTAGACGCTAGCGGGCGGGGCCAAGAGACCCAGTACTTC	CASSVDASGRGQETQYF
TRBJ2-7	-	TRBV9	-	TGTGCCAGCAGCGTAGACGGGGCTTACGAGCAGTACTTC	CASSVDGAYEQYF
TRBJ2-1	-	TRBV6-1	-	TGTGCCAGCAGTGAATGGAGAGGGGGGGCTAATGAGCAGTTCTTC	CASSEWRGGANEQFF
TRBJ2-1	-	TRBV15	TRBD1	TGTGCCACCAGCAGAGCCTCGGGACAGACGTACAATGAGCAGTTCTTC	CATSRASGQTYNEQFF
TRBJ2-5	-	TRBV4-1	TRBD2	TGCGCCAGCACCTCCCTAGCGGGAGCGGGAGAGACCCAGTACTTC	CASTSLAGAGETQYF
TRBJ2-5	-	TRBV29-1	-	TGCAGCGCGGGCGTAGAGACCCAGTACTTC	CSAGVETQYF
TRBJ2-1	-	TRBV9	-	TGTGCCAGCAGCACTCGTGGAACCTGGTGGGCCTACAATGAGCAGTTCTTC	CASSTRGTWWAYNEQFF
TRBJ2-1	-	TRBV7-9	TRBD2	TGTGCCAGCAGATCGGGACTAGCGGACCTCTACAATGAGCAGTTCTTC	CASRSGLADLYNEQFF
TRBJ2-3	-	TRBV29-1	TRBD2	TGCAGCGTTGTTGCGAGCGGGAGGCGGGATACGCAGTATTTT	CSVVASGRRDTQYF
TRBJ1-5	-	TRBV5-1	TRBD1	TGCGCCAGCAGCGATGGGACAGGGATGCAGCCCCAGCATTTT	CASSDGTGMQPQHF
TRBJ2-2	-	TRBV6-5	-	TGTGCCAGCAGGTGGCCGACCGGGGAGCTGTTTTTT	CASRWPTGELFF
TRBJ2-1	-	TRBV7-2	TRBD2	TGTGCCAGCAGCCGGGGACTAGCGGGGTACAATGAGCAGTTCTTC	CASSRGLAGYNEQFF
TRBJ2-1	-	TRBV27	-	TGTGCCAGCAGCCCTCCTAGGGGGAAACGGGAGTTAGAGAGCTACAATGAGCAGTTCTTC	CASSPPRGKRELESYNEQFF
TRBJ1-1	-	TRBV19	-	TGTGCCAGTAGTACCCACAGAGCCGGTAGCACTGAAGCTTTCTTT	CASSTHRAGSTEAFF
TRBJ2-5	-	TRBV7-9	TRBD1	TGTGCGGCAGGGGGCTTCGAAGAGACCCAGTACTTC	CAAGGFEETQYF
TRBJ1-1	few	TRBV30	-	TGTGCCTGGAGTGGTCTGCTCGGGGGGACTGAAGCTTTCTTT	CAWSGLLGGTEAFF
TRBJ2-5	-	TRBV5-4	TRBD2	TGTGCACCGGGACTAGCGGGAGCAGAGACCCAGTACTTC	CAPGLAGAETQYF